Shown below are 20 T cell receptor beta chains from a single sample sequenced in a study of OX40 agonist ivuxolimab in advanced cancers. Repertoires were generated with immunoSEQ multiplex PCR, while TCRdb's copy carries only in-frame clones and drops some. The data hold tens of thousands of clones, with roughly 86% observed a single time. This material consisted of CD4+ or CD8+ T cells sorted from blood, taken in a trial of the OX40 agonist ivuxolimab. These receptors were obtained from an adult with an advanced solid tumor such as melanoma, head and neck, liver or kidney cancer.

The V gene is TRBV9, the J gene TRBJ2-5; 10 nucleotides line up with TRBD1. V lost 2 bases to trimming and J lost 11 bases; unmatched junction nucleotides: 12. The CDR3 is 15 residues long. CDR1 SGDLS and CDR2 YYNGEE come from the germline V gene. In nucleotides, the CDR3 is TGTGCCAGCAGCGTGCCCCGGGACAGGGGTGAGGAGCAGTACTTC. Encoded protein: CASSVPRDRGEEQYF. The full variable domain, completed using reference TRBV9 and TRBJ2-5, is DSGVTQTPKHLITATGQRVTLRCSPRSGDLSVYWYQQSLDQGLQFLIQYYNGEERAKGNILERFSAQQFPDLHSELNLSSLELGDSALYFCASSVPRDRGEEQYFGPGTRLLVL.

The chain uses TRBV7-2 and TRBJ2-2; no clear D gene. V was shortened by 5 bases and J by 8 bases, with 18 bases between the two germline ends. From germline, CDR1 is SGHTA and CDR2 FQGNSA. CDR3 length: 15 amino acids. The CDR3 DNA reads TGTGCCAGCAGCCGGAGCCGGAACTTGGGAGGGGAGCTGTTTTTT. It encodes CASSRSRNLGGELFF.

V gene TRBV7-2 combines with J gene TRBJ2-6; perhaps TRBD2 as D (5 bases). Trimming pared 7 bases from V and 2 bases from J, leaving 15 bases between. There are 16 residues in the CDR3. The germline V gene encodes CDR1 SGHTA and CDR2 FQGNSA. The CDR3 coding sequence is TGTGCCAGCACCATTCAAGTGGGAGCTGGGGCCAACGTCCTGACTTTC. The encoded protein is CASTIQVGAGANVLTF.

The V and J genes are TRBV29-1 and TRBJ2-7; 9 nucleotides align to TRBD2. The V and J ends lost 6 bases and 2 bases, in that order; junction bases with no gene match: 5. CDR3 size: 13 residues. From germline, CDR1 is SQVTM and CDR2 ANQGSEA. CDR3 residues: CSVEPSGTYEQYF. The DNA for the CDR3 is TGCAGCGTCGAGCCTAGCGGGACCTACGAGCAGTACTTC.

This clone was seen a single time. Here the CDR3 reads CASSLGGREKLFF. In nucleotides, the CDR3 is TGTGCCAGCAGCTTAGGGGGACGAGAAAAACTGTTTTTT. V is TRBV7-9 and J is TRBJ1-4; perhaps TRBD1 as D (5 bases). The CDR3 covers 13 residues. Germline CDR1 and CDR2: SEHNR and FQNEAQ (reference sequence). Trimming removed 1 base at V and 8 bases at J, with 8 bases between.

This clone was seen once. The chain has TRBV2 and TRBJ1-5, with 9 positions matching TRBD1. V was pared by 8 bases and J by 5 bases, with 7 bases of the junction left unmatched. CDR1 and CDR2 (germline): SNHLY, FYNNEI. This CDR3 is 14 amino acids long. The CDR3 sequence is CASGPDRGYQPQHF. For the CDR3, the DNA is TGTGCCAGCGGGCCGGACAGGGGTTATCAGCCCCAGCATTTT.

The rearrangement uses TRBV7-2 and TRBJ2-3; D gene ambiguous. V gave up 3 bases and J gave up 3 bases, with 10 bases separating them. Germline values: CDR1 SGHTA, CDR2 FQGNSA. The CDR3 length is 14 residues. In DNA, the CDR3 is TGTGCCAGCAGCTTGAACCCTAGGACAGATACGCAGTATTTT. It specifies CASSLNPRTDTQYF.

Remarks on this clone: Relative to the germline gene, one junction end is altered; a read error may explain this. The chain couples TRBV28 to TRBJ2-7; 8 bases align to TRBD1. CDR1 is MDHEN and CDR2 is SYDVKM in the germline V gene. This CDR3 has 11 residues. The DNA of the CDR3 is TGTGCCAGCAGCACTGACAGGGGACGACACTTC. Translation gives CASSTDRGRHF. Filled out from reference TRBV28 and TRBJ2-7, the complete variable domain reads DVKVTQSSRYLVKRTGEKVFLECVQDMDHENMFWYRQDPGLGLRLIYFSYDVKMKEKGDIPEGYSVSREKKERFSLILESASTNQTSMYLCASSTDRGRHFGPGTRLTVT.

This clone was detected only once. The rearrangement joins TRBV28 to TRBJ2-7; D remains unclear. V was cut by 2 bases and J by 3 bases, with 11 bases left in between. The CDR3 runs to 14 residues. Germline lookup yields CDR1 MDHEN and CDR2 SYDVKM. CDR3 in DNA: TGTGCCAGCAGTTTAGGTTTTTTAAACTACGAGCAGTACTTC. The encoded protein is CASSLGFLNYEQYF.

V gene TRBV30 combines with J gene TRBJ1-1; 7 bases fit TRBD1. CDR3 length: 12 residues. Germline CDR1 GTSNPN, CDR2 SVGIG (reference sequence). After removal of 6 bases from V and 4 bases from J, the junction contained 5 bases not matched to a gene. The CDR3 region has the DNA TGTGCCTGTTTCAGGGGGACCACTGAAGCTTTCTTT. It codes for CACFRGTTEAFF.

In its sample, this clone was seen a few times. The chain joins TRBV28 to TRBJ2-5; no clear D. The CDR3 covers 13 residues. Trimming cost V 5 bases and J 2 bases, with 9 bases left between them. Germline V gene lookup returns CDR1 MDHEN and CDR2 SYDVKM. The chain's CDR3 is CASSVDGQETQYF. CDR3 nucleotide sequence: TGTGCCAGCAGTGTGGACGGTCAAGAGACCCAGTACTTC. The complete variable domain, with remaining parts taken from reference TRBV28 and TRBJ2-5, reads DVKVTQSSRYLVKRTGEKVFLECVQDMDHENMFWYRQDPGLGLRLIYFSYDVKMKEKGDIPEGYSVSREKKERFSLILESASTNQTSMYLCASSVDGQETQYFGPGTRLLVL.

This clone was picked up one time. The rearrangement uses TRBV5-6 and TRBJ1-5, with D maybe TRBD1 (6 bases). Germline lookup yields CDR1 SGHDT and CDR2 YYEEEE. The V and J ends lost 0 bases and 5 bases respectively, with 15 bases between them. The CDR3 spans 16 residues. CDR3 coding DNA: TGTGCCAGCAGCTTGGCCGGAGGGGGAGTTTATCAGCCCCAGCATTTT. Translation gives CASSLAGGGVYQPQHF.

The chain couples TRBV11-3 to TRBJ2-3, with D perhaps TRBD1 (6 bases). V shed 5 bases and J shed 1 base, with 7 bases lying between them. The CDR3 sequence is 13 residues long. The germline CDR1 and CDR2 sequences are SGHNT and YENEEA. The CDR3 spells CASSHRGTDTQYF. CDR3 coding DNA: TGTGCCAGCAGCCACAGGGGCACAGATACGCAGTATTTT.

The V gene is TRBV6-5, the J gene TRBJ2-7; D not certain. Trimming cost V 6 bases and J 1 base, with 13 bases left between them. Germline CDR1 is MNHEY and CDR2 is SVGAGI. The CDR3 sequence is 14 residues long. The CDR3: CASRPATSSYEQYF. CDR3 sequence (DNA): TGTGCCAGCAGACCAGCAACGTCTTCCTACGAGCAGTACTTC.

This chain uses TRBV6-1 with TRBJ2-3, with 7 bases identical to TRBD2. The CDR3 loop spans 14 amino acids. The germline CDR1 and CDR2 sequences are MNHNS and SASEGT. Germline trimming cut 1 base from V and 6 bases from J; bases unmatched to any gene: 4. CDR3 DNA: TGTGCCAGCAGTGAAGGACTAGCACCGGATACGCAGTATTTT. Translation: CASSEGLAPDTQYF.

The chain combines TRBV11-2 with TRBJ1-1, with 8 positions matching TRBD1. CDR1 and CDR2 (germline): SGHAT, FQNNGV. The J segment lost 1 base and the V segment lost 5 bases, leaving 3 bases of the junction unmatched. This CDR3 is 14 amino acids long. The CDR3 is CASSPGQANTEAFF. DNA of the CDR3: TGTGCCAGCAGCCCGGGACAGGCGAACACTGAAGCTTTCTTT.

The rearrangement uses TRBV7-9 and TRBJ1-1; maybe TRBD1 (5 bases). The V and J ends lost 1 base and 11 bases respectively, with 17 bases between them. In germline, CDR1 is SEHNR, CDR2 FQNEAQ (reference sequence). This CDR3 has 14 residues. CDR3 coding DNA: TGTGCCAGCAGCTTAGGGCTTCCAGGGTTGGTCGCTTTCTTT. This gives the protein CASSLGLPGLVAFF.

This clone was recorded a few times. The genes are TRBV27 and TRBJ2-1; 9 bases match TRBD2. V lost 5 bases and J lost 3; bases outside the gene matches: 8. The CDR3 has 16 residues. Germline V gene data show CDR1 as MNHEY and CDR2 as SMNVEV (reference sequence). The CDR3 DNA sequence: TGTGCCAGCAGTACCGCAACTAGCGGGTTCTACAATGAGCAGTTCTTC. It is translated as CASSTATSGFYNEQFF.

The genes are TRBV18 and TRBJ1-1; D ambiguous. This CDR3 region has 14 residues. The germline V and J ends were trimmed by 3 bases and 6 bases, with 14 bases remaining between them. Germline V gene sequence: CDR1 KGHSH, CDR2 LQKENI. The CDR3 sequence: CASSPPFSVSEAFF. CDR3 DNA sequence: TGTGCCAGCTCACCGCCTTTTAGTGTCTCTGAAGCTTTCTTT.

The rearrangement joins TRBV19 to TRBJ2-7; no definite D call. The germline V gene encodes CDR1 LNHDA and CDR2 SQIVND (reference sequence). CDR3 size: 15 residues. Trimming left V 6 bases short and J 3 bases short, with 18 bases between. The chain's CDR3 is CASSSSSRFYYEQYF. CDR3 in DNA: TGTGCCAGTAGCTCCAGTTCCCGTTTCTACTACGAGCAGTACTTC.